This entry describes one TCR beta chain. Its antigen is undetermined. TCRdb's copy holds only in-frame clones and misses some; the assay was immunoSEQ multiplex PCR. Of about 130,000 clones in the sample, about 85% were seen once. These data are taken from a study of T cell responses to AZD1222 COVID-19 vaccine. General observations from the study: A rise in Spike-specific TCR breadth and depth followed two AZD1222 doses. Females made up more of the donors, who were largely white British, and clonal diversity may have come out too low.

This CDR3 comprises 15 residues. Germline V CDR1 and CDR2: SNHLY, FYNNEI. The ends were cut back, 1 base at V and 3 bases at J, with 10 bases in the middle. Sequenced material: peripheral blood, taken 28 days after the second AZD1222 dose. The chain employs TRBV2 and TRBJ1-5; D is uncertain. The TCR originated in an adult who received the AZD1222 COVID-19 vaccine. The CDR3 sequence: CASSEGKEPNQPQHF. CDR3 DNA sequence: TGTGCCAGCAGTGAAGGAAAAGAACCCAATCAGCCCCAGCATTTT.